This TCR beta chain was captured in a study of OX40 agonist ivuxolimab in advanced cancers. For the study in its entirety: The costimulatory receptor OX40 (CD134) was targeted by ivuxolimab, a fully human IgG2 agonistic monoclonal antibody. Peripheral TCRbeta sequencing was intended to test whether TCR sequence diversity was altered and clonal T-cell expansion was caused by ivuxolimab. Of the approximately 54 patients in dose escalation, approximately 20 had hepatocellular carcinoma, some 15 had melanoma, 9 had renal cell carcinoma and 9 had head and neck cancer. Partial responses were achieved by three dose-escalation patients, of whom one had hepatocellular carcinoma and two had cutaneous melanoma. Intravenous ivuxolimab was administered to patients every 2 weeks at six dose levels: 0.01, 0.1, 0.3, 1.5, 3 and 10 mg/kg. In the dose-escalation cohort, 70% to 90% of patients were male, and the mean age was approximately 60 years with a range of roughly 23 to 79. Patients were allowed to have had prior anti-PD-1, anti-PD-L1 or anti-CTLA-4 therapy, and roughly 40% of the dose-escalation patients had been treated with checkpoint inhibitors. The paper reports the monotherapy dose-escalation portion (N of about 47 patients) of the phase I ivuxolimab trial. What the research found in general, with its limitations: At doses from 0.1 to 3.0 mg/kg, clonal expansion was seen in both CD4+ and CD8+ blood T cells between baseline and week 6. Low levels of normalized T-cell clonal expansion were also seen in some patients who did not respond. The antigen specificity of the peripheral T cells that underwent clonal expansion was not determined. After ivuxolimab, CD8+ T cells had more expanded clones than CD4+ T cells on average. In the 0.1-3.0 mg/kg groups, partial responders were among the patients with the lowest normalized peripheral clonal expansion, particularly in CD8+ T cells.

The CDR1 and CDR2 encoded by the germline V gene (reference sequence) are SGHKS and YYEKEE. Here V drops 5 bases and J drops 7 bases, and the junction holds 12 bases not matched to any gene. From its cysteine to its phenylalanine, the CDR3 spans 15 amino acids. Here the CDR3 DNA is all that survives: 45 bases in frame from base 1. Remarks on this clone: Its cognate antigen has yet to be identified. No per-base quality is available; no much larger clone lies one base away.

To sequence the TCRbeta CDR3 region, genomic DNA was isolated from the sorted cells. TCRbeta CDR3 regions were sequenced using the immunoSEQ Assay. TCRdb mirrors the immuneACCESS table, restricted to in-frame sequences. Some clones are absent from its copies; in checked studies, under half trace to an unresolved V gene, and the reason for the others is unknown. In this sample the table shows tens of thousands of clones, nearly 85% of which occur a single time. Approximately 3% of the sample comes from the top ten. Patients with autoimmune disease history or receiving systemic immunosuppression were excluded from the trial. Peripheral blood for TCR sequencing was collected from all dose cohorts at baseline, on cycle 4 day 1, and on cycle 7 day 1. The samples were drawn from a first-in-human, open-label, multicenter phase I dose-escalation trial of ivuxolimab. The trial enrolled adults with locally advanced or metastatic head and neck squamous cell, hepatocellular, melanoma or renal cell carcinoma. Before TCR sequencing, CD4+ and CD8+ T cells were separately sorted from peripheral blood.

The V and J segments used are TRBV5-5 and TRBJ2-3, with 8 bases matching TRBD1. The sample here was CD4+ or CD8+ T cells sorted from blood, taken in a trial of the OX40 agonist ivuxolimab. The clonotype was recovered from an adult with an advanced solid tumor such as melanoma, head and neck, liver or kidney cancer. The CDR3 has the sequence CASRSSQGASNTQYF. The bases read TGTGCCAGCAGATCCTCCCAGGGGGCTTCCAATACGCAGTATTTT.